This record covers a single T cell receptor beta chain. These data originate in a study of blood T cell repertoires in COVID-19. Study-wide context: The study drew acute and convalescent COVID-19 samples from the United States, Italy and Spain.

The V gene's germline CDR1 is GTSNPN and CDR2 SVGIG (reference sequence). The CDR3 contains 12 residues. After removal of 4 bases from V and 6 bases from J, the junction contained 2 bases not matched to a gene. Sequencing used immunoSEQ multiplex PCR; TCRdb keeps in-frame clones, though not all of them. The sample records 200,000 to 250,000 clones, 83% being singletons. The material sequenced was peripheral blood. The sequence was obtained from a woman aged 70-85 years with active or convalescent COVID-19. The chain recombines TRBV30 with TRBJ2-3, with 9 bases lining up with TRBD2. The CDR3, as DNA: TGTGCCTGGAACCTAGCGGGGGATACGCAGTATTTT. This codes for CAWNLAGDTQYF.